The clone carrying this TCR beta chain was recorded a few times. The antigen is not known. In the same sample, other DNA sequences code for this CDR3. The entirety of the isolated RNA underwent reverse transcription, so expressed TCRB transcripts were sequenced. Measured with immunoSEQ multiplex PCR; TCRdb has only the in-frame clones, and not every one. The sample has around 400,000 clones, more than 12% seen once; the top ten hold about 0.02%. This sample is part of a study of beta chain features in type 1 diabetes. Study-wide points: Researchers reported that naive, central memory and Treg TCRB repertoires appeared more similar in patients than in healthy donors. Type 1 diabetes patients showed a moderate but significant shortening of TCRB CDR3s in all four CD4+ subsets.

Deletions cut 3 bases from V and 4 bases from J, with 7 bases between. Germline values: CDR1 KGHSH, CDR2 LQKENI. CDR3 length equals 13 residues. Input material: naive CD4+ T cells from blood. This sequence was found in a woman between 18 and 30 years old in good health. The chain uses TRBV18 and TRBJ1-5; tentative D call: TRBD1 (6 bases). CDR3 nucleotide sequence: TGTGCCAGCTCACCTACAGGGAATCAGCCCCAGCATTTT. Encoded protein: CASSPTGNQPQHF.